Listed here are 13 T cell receptor beta chains from one sample, sequenced in a study of CD8+ T cells in alopecia areata. Extraction of RNA preceded its reverse transcription into cDNA, which served as the sequencing template. Some clones are missing from TCRdb's copy, which holds only in-frame ones; the method was immunoSEQ multiplex PCR. The table has just over 150,000 clones, about 53% seen once; the top ten hold roughly 19%. The sample consisted of CD8+ T cells sorted from blood, taken at week 0. The receptors here all came from a human donor with alopecia areata.

The J gene is TRBJ1-6, the V gene TRBV6-1, with D perhaps matching TRBD1 (5 bases). CDR3 length: 14 amino acids. Trimming shortened V by 5 bases and J by 7 bases, and 12 bases separated the two germline ends. From germline, CDR1 is MNHNS and CDR2 SASEGT. The CDR3 region has the DNA TGTGCCAGCAGTAGGGACGGGGGGAATTCACCCCTCCACTTT. Translation: CASSRDGGNSPLHF.

The chain carries TRBV30 and TRBJ2-7, with TRBD1 identical over 12 bases. The CDR3 totals 14 residues. V trimming: 5 bases; J trimming: 6 bases; junction bases outside the gene matches: 8. CDR1 and CDR2 from the germline V gene are GTSNPN and SVGIG (reference sequence). CDR3 in amino acids: CAWLSRDRGREQYF. The CDR3 nucleotides read TGTGCCTGGCTCTCCCGGGACAGGGGGCGCGAGCAGTACTTC.

The chain uses TRBV29-1 and TRBJ1-1; D gene unclear. Between the trimmed V and J ends, which lost 7 bases and 3 bases, there was a span of 12 bases. CDR1 is SQVTM, CDR2 ANQGSEA, per germline. This CDR3 contains 12 residues. CDR3 sequence (DNA): TGCAGCGCCTCTGCGGGGTACACTGAAGCTTTCTTT. Amino acid sequence: CSASAGYTEAFF. Full variable domain (rest looked up from reference TRBV29-1 and TRBJ1-1): SAVISQKPSRDICQRGTSLTIQCQVDSQVTMMFWYRQQPGQSLTLIATANQGSEATYESGFVIDKFPISRPNLTFSTLTVSNMSPEDSSIYLCSASAGYTEAFFGQGTRLTVV.

The V call is TRBV4-1, the J call TRBJ1-2; no clear D gene. Germline lookup yields CDR1 MGHRA and CDR2 YSYEKL. V shed 0 bases and J shed 8 bases, with 13 bases lying between them. The CDR3 consists of 14 residues. CDR3 DNA sequence: TGCGCCAGCAGCCAAGATAGGGCCAGTGAAGGCTACACCTTC. Amino acids: CASSQDRASEGYTF.

The chain combines TRBV7-8 with TRBJ2-1; TRBD2 matches 13 bases. Trimming took 0 bases from V and 4 from J; bases not matched to a gene: 15. CDR1 is SGHVS and CDR2 is FQNEAQ in the germline V gene. The CDR3 has 21 residues. The CDR3 here is CASSLALPMLGTSGEYNEQFF. DNA of the CDR3: TGTGCCAGCAGCTTAGCGCTTCCAATGCTGGGGACTAGCGGGGAGTACAATGAGCAGTTCTTC.

This clone was counted once. This chain links TRBV4-3 with TRBJ1-1; D is undetermined. From germline, CDR1 is LGHNA and CDR2 YSLEER. The CDR3 totals 16 residues. V lost 0 bases, J lost 1 base, and 12 bases lay in between. DNA of the CDR3: TGCGCCAGCAGCCAAGATGGTGGCAGTTCGAACACTGAAGCTTTCTTT. This encodes CASSQDGGSSNTEAFF.

This rearrangement joins TRBV7-6 to TRBJ2-3; 9 bases match TRBD1. J lost 3 bases, V lost 5 bases, and 9 bases had no gene match. CDR3 size: 16 residues. Per germline, CDR1 SGHVS and CDR2 FNYEAQ. The CDR3 here is CASSPGTGWFTDTQYF. The CDR3 coding sequence is TGTGCCAGCAGCCCCGGGACAGGGTGGTTTACAGATACGCAGTATTTT.

V and J are TRBV30 and TRBJ1-2; no definite D call. There are 12 residues in the CDR3. CDR1 is GTSNPN, CDR2 SVGIG, per germline (reference sequence). V was trimmed by 4 bases and J by 4 bases, leaving 10 bases between them. For the CDR3, the DNA is TGTGCCTGGACTGAGGGATCCTATGGCTACACCTTC. Encoded protein: CAWTEGSYGYTF.

This clone has only a few counts. The genes are TRBV6-4 and TRBJ1-2; 11 nucleotides line up with TRBD1. CDR3 size: 16 residues. CDR1 and CDR2 from the germline V gene are MRHNA and SNTAGT. V was pared by 3 bases and J by 4 bases, with 7 bases of the junction left unmatched. The CDR3 coding sequence is TGTGCCAGCAGTGAAGGACAGGGGGCGAGTTCCTATGGCTACACCTTC. It is translated as CASSEGQGASSYGYTF.

The chain couples TRBV2 to TRBJ1-1; D is unresolved. Trimming removed 3 bases from V and 0 bases from J, with 5 bases in between. The length of the CDR3 is 13 residues. CDR1 and CDR2 (germline): SNHLY, FYNNEI. The CDR3 reads CASSDAMNTEAFF. The CDR3 DNA follows: TGTGCCAGCAGTGATGCTATGAACACTGAAGCTTTCTTT.

In its sample, this clone was seen a few times. The rearrangement joins TRBV28 to TRBJ2-6; D ambiguous. There are 13 residues in the CDR3. The germline V gene has CDR1 MDHEN and CDR2 SYDVKM. The V end lost 3 bases, the J end lost 4 bases, and 4 bases lay between the germline ends. The CDR3 nucleotides are TGTGCCAGCAGTTTTGCCGGGGCCAACGTCCTGACTTTC. It specifies CASSFAGANVLTF.

The V and J genes are TRBV15 and TRBJ2-7, with 7 bases lining up with TRBD2. Germline trimming cut 0 bases from V and 1 base from J; bases unmatched to any gene: 3. CDR3 length: 15 residues. CDR1 and CDR2 (germline): LNHNV, YYDKDF (reference sequence). Written as DNA, the CDR3 is TGTGCCACCAGCAGAGAGAGCGGGGATTCCTACGAGCAGTACTTC. Protein: CATSRESGDSYEQYF. Complete variable domain (other parts from reference TRBV15 and TRBJ2-7): DAMVIQNPRYQVTQFGKPVTLSCSQTLNHNVMYWYQQKSSQAPKLLFHYYDKDFNNEADTPDNFQSRRPNTSFCFLDIRSPGLGDTAMYLCATSRESGDSYEQYFGPGTRLTVT.

This clone came up a few times. The chain uses TRBV5-1 and TRBJ2-7; perhaps TRBD1 as D (6 bases). This CDR3 comprises 12 residues. V shed 7 bases and J shed 4 bases, with 12 bases lying between them. Germline V gene lookup returns CDR1 SGHRS and CDR2 YFSETQ. CDR3 residues: CASGQGTYEQYF. The CDR3 bases are TGCGCCAGCGGGCAGGGGACATACGAGCAGTACTTC.